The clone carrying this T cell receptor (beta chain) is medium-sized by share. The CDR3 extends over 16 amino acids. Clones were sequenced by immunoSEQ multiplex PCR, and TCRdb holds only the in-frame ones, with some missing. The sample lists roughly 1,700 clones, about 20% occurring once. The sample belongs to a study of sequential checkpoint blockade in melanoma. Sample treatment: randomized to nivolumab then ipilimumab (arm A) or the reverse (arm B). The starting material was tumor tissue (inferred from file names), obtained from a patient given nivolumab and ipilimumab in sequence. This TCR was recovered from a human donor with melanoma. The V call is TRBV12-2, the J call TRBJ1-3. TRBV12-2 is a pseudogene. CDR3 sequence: CATEPQRAHSGNTIYF. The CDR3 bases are TGTGCCACCGAGCCCCAGAGGGCCCACTCTGGAAACACCATATATTTT.